The 28 T cell receptor beta chains reported below all come from one sample, sequenced in a study of blood T cell repertoires in COVID-19. Sequenced by immunoSEQ multiplex PCR; TCRdb stores in-frame clones only, minus some. The sample contains 270,000 or so clones, about 86% of which appear only once. The sequenced material came from PBMCs or T cells enriched from blood (not recorded which). Receptors originate from a man over 45 who had recovered from COVID-19.

The chain is built from TRBV29-1 and TRBJ2-2; 8 bases line up with TRBD2. Germline loops: CDR1 SQVTM, CDR2 ANQGSEA. The CDR3 has 12 amino acids. V shed 7 bases, J shed 4 bases, and the junction held 2 bases outside the gene matches. The CDR3 loop reads CSGGGPTGELFF. DNA for the CDR3: TGCAGCGGCGGGGGGCCCACCGGGGAGCTGTTTTTT.

This chain uses TRBV7-6 with TRBJ2-3, with D unclear. V was trimmed by 3 bases and J by 2 bases, leaving 6 bases between them. This CDR3 is built from 13 residues. Germline V CDR1 and CDR2: SGHVS, FNYEAQ. The CDR3 coding sequence is TGTGCCAGCAGCTTTATTCCCACAGATACGCAGTATTTT. It translates to CASSFIPTDTQYF.

This rearrangement joins TRBV7-8 to TRBJ1-2, with D unclear. This CDR3 is built from 13 residues. Trimming pared 2 bases from V and 5 bases from J, leaving 9 bases between. CDR1 is SGHVS and CDR2 is FQNEAQ in the germline V gene. The CDR3 here is CASSLNTDYGYTF. CDR3 DNA: TGTGCCAGCAGCTTAAATACAGATTATGGCTACACCTTC.

This sequence joins TRBV29-1 and TRBJ2-4; TRBD1 is a possible D gene (6 bases). Looked up from germline, CDR1 is SQVTM and CDR2 is ANQGSEA. The CDR3 is 13 residues long. The CDR3 DNA is TGCGGTGTGAGGGGGACATTGTCCAACATTCAGTACTTC. It codes for CGVRGTLSNIQYF.

This chain uses TRBV10-3 with TRBJ2-1; 9 nucleotides agree with TRBD2. The CDR3 covers 16 residues. Per the germline V gene, CDR1 is ENHRY and CDR2 is SYGVKD. V was pared by 6 bases and J by 7 bases, with 13 bases of the junction left unmatched. CDR3 region: CAIRDLAGRTSNEQFF. The CDR3 nucleotides read TGTGCCATCAGAGACCTAGCGGGACGGACTTCTAATGAGCAGTTCTTC.

The rearrangement links TRBV20-1 to TRBJ1-2, with TRBD1 identical over 7 bases. The CDR3 runs to 11 residues. Per germline, CDR1 DFQATT and CDR2 SNEGSKA (reference sequence). CDR3 sequence reads: CSLGGGYGYTF. The CDR3 nucleotides read TGCAGCTTAGGGGGCGGCTATGGCTACACCTTC.

This sequence joins TRBV7-9 and TRBJ2-2; possibly TRBD2 for D (6 bases). The V end was cut by 0 bases, the J end by 2 bases, with 10 bases between. CDR3 length equals 16 residues. The V gene's germline CDR1 is SEHNR and CDR2 FQNEAQ (reference sequence). In nucleotides, the CDR3 is TGTGCCAGCAGCTTAGCCCCCGGACTAAACACCGGGGAGCTGTTTTTT. It specifies CASSLAPGLNTGELFF.

The chain uses TRBV24-1 and TRBJ1-2; D gene unclear. The CDR3 has 14 residues. Trimming stripped 4 bases from V and 8 bases from J, with 16 bases between. The germline CDR1 and CDR2 sequences are KGHDR and SFDVKD. CDR3: CATSDSGSFGGYTF. DNA for the CDR3: TGTGCCACCAGTGACTCCGGGTCCTTTGGGGGCTACACCTTC.

The chain uses TRBV4-3 and TRBJ1-2; 10 bases map to TRBD1. The germline V gene encodes CDR1 LGHNA and CDR2 YSLEER. The V and J ends lost 4 bases and 4 bases, in that order; junction bases with no gene match: 0. This CDR3 has 13 residues. This CDR3 reads CASSRTGGYGYTF. The CDR3 region has the DNA TGCGCCAGCAGCCGGACAGGGGGCTATGGCTACACCTTC.

The chain combines TRBV5-1 with TRBJ1-3; TRBD1 agrees at 7 bases. The CDR3 is made up of 14 amino acids. V gave up 5 bases and J gave up 4 bases; unmatched junction bases: 6. CDR1 and CDR2 (germline): SGHRS, YFSETQ. This CDR3 reads CASRGTAEGNTIYF. CDR3 nucleotides: TGCGCCAGCAGGGGGACAGCGGAAGGAAACACCATATATTTT.

The chain couples TRBV25-1 to TRBJ2-7; 8 nucleotides align to TRBD2. V was clipped by 1 base and J by 7 bases; unmatched bases: 9. The CDR3 is 15 residues long. The germline V gene has CDR1 MGHDK and CDR2 SYGVNS. As DNA, the CDR3 is TGTGCCAGCAGTGAATCACCCGGGGGGGCACCTGAGCAGTACTTC. It translates to CASSESPGGAPEQYF.

The CDR3 DNA sequence: TGCAGCGCCCCTAGACAGGGGCCGGGCTACACCTTC. It translates to CSAPRQGPGYTF. V is TRBV29-1 and J is TRBJ1-2; 8 positions agree with TRBD1. Germline V gene data show CDR1 as SQVTM and CDR2 as ANQGSEA. The CDR3 loop spans 12 amino acids. Trimming cost V 7 bases and J 8 bases; bases outside gene matches: 9. The whole variable domain, remainder taken from reference TRBV29-1 and TRBJ1-2, is SAVISQKPSRDICQRGTSLTIQCQVDSQVTMMFWYRQQPGQSLTLIATANQGSEATYESGFVIDKFPISRPNLTFSTLTVSNMSPEDSSIYLCSAPRQGPGYTFGSGTRLTVV.

The chain couples TRBV9 to TRBJ1-2; 7 bases are a match to TRBD1. CDR1 is SGDLS and CDR2 is YYNGEE in the germline V gene. The CDR3 spans 15 residues. V shed 2 bases and J 3 bases; nucleotides not matched to a gene: 7. This CDR3 is CASSVQTGMDYGYTF. CDR3 nucleotide sequence: TGTGCCAGCAGCGTTCAGACAGGGATGGACTATGGCTACACCTTC.

The table lists this clone with a few counts. The chain recombines TRBV5-4 with TRBJ2-1; 15 bases map to TRBD2. V lost 10 bases and J lost 6; bases outside the gene matches: 11. CDR1 and CDR2 from the germline V gene are SGHNT and YYREEE (reference sequence). This CDR3 is built from 16 residues. CDR3 region: CAGLAGGPFASNEQFF. In DNA, the CDR3 is TGTGCCGGACTAGCGGGAGGGCCCTTTGCATCCAATGAGCAGTTCTTC.

CDR3 region: CASSSGTRELFF. The CDR3, as DNA: TGCGCCAGCAGTTCCGGGACACGGGAGCTGTTTTTT. The chain is built from TRBV10-1 and TRBJ2-2; D may be TRBD1 (6 bases). Trimming cost V 5 bases and J 9 bases, with 10 bases left between them. This CDR3 has 12 residues. Germline CDR1 is WNHNN and CDR2 is SYGVQD (reference sequence).

The chain joins TRBV11-2 to TRBJ2-7; TRBD1 is a possible D gene (5 bases). This CDR3 is 14 amino acids long. The V gene's germline CDR1 is SGHAT and CDR2 FQNNGV. Trimming left V 0 bases short and J 6 bases short, with 12 bases between. CDR3 bases: TGTGCCAGCAGCTTAGATGGCCCTAGGGGCGAGCAGTACTTC. Residues: CASSLDGPRGEQYF.

The chain carries TRBV6-5 and TRBJ1-5; possibly TRBD1 for D (6 bases). V was shortened by 6 bases and J by 0 bases, with 12 bases between the two germline ends. Germline lookup yields CDR1 MNHEY and CDR2 SVGAGI. CDR3 length equals 15 residues. The CDR3 sequence: CASRGQRASNQPQHF. The CDR3 bases are TGTGCCAGCAGAGGACAGCGAGCTAGCAATCAGCCCCAGCATTTT.

The chain uses TRBV18 and TRBJ2-1; D is possibly TRBD2 (6 bases). The V end was cut by 6 bases, the J end by 4 bases, with 16 bases between. Germline V gene data show CDR1 as KGHSH and CDR2 as LQKENI. This CDR3 contains 15 residues. The CDR3 nucleotides read TGTGCCAGCTCTCAGAAGCAGGGACTGTACAATGAGCAGTTCTTC. It translates to CASSQKQGLYNEQFF.

The CDR3 coding sequence is TGTGCCAGCAGTTTGGCGACAGGCCTTAATTCACCCCTCCACTTT. It encodes CASSLATGLNSPLHF. The J gene is TRBJ1-6, the V gene TRBV27; D might be TRBD1 (6 bases). V dropped 3 bases and J dropped 6 bases, with 12 bases sitting between them. Germline assignment: CDR1 MNHEY and CDR2 SMNVEV (reference sequence). CDR3 length: 15 residues.

This chain connects TRBV6-4 to TRBJ2-6, with D perhaps matching TRBD2 (6 bases). The V gene lost 7 bases and the J gene lost 1 base, with 14 bases spanning the gap. Germline V gene sequence: CDR1 MRHNA, CDR2 SNTAGT. The CDR3 is 16 amino acids. CDR3 DNA: TGTGCCAGCACCCCGAACGGAGGGTCTGGGGCCAACGTCCTGACTTTC. It yields the protein CASTPNGGSGANVLTF.

The genes are TRBV30 and TRBJ2-2; TRBD2 aligns across 9 bases. Looked up from germline, CDR1 is GTSNPN and CDR2 is SVGIG (reference sequence). V shed 3 bases and J 3 bases; nucleotides not matched to a gene: 8. The CDR3 spans 16 residues. In nucleotides, the CDR3 is TGTGCCTGGAGGGGGGTAGCGGGGGCCCACACCGGGGAGCTGTTTTTT. Translated, it gives CAWRGVAGAHTGELFF. Full variable domain (outside the CDR3, taken from reference TRBV30 and TRBJ2-2): SQTIHQWPATLVQPVGSPLSLECTVEGTSNPNLYWYRQAAGRGLQLLFYSVGIGQISSEVPQNLSASRPQDRQFILSSKKLLLSDSGFYLCAWRGVAGAHTGELFFGEGSRLTVL.

A word on this clone: A read error may produce the germline difference seen at one junction end. J is TRBJ2-5 and V is TRBV19; 7 positions match TRBD1. The CDR3 is made up of 13 amino acids. Germline-derived CDR1 and CDR2 are LNHDA and SQIVND (reference sequence). The DNA of the CDR3 is TGTGCCAGTAGTCTAGACAGGGTTGAAACCCAGTACTTC. As protein: CASSLDRVETQYF.

The gene calls are TRBV28 and TRBJ2-6, with TRBD2 matching over 10 bases. Losses at the gene ends were 4 bases for V and 0 bases for J; bases not matched to a gene: 9. In germline, CDR1 is MDHEN, CDR2 SYDVKM. This CDR3 is 19 amino acids long. The CDR3 sequence: CASSSPAGGERSGANVLTF. CDR3 coding DNA: TGTGCCAGCAGTTCCCCAGCGGGGGGGGAGCGCTCTGGGGCCAACGTCCTGACTTTC. Full variable domain (missing parts from reference TRBV28 and TRBJ2-6): DVKVTQSSRYLVKRTGEKVFLECVQDMDHENMFWYRQDPGLGLRLIYFSYDVKMKEKGDIPEGYSVSREKKERFSLILESASTNQTSMYLCASSSPAGGERSGANVLTFGAGSRLTVL.

V is TRBV30 and J is TRBJ2-7, with D perhaps matching TRBD1 (6 bases). The germline CDR1 and CDR2 sequences are GTSNPN and SVGIG (reference sequence). V lost 5 bases, J lost 4 bases, and 12 bases lay in between. This CDR3 region has 12 residues. CDR3 protein: CAWADSFYEQYF. As DNA, the CDR3 is TGTGCCTGGGCGGACAGCTTTTACGAGCAGTACTTC.

The CDR3 DNA follows: TGCGCCAGCAGTGAGTCCGGGACAGGGTATGGCTACACCTTC. It specifies CASSESGTGYGYTF. This chain joins TRBV10-2 and TRBJ1-2; 9 positions agree with TRBD1. Looked up from germline, CDR1 is WSHSY and CDR2 is SAAADI. The CDR3 sequence is 14 residues long. V gave up 0 bases and J gave up 5 bases; unmatched junction bases: 1.

The CDR3 DNA is TGCGCCAGCAGCACGACATCTAGCGGGTCAGCCAAAAACATTCAGTACTTC. As protein: CASSTTSSGSAKNIQYF. This chain uses TRBV4-3 with TRBJ2-4, with 8 bases that match TRBD2. The CDR3 totals 17 residues. The germline CDR1 and CDR2 sequences are LGHNA and YSLEER. With 5 bases clipped from V and 0 bases from J, the junction kept 9 bases outside the gene matches.

The rearrangement uses TRBV28 and TRBJ2-3; 8 nucleotides align to TRBD2. V shed 5 bases and J 2 bases; nucleotides not matched to a gene: 12. CDR3 length equals 17 residues. Germline CDR1 MDHEN, CDR2 SYDVKM. The CDR3 sequence: CASSGAGVAGYTDTQYF. CDR3 nucleotide sequence: TGTGCCAGCAGTGGGGCGGGGGTAGCGGGATACACAGATACGCAGTATTTT.

CDR3 region: CATSWESEGTQYF. The DNA for the CDR3 is TGTGCCACCAGCTGGGAGTCGGAGGGGACCCAGTACTTC. The genes are TRBV15 and TRBJ2-5; tentative D call: TRBD2 (6 bases). Per germline, CDR1 LNHNV and CDR2 YYDKDF (reference sequence). V was clipped by 5 bases and J by 7 bases, with 14 bases between them. CDR3 length: 13 residues.